The rows below give T cell receptor beta chains drawn from one sample of a study of blood T cell repertoires in COVID-19. TCRdb's copy holds only in-frame clones and misses some; the assay was immunoSEQ multiplex PCR. The data contain roughly 80,000 clones, roughly nine tenths of them singletons. Sequencing was carried out using peripheral blood. The receptors here all came from a human donor in a cohort sampled during active COVID-19. The CDR3 runs from the conserved cysteine through the conserved F or W. Clone size, where shown, is once, few, many, or a class for clones that have expanded.

cdr3_length clone_size j_call v_call cdr3_aa
16 . TRBJ2-2 TRBV11-3 CASSLVSAGATGELFF
14 . TRBJ2-3 TRBV5-4 CASRSGLAADTQYF
15 . TRBJ2-3 TRBV19 CASSIDDTGTDTQYF
16 . TRBJ2-3 TRBV5-1 CASRRLAGGTTDTQYF
13 . TRBJ2-7 TRBV6-5 CASTSSGGYEQYF
13 . TRBJ2-7 TRBV29-1 CSVDRGGFAKQYF
15 . TRBJ2-1 TRBV19 CASRTGLAGSNEQFF
17 . TRBJ1-6 TRBV11-2 CASSLADRSSYNSPLHF
14 . TRBJ2-7 TRBV5-4 CASSWTSEAYEQYF
16 . TRBJ2-3 TRBV11-2 CASSLILTSGTDTQYF
14 few TRBJ2-2 TRBV6-2/TRBV6-3 CASSYGTSNGELFF
18 . TRBJ2-5 TRBV4-2 CASSQDHWSSGPWETQYF
13 . TRBJ2-3 TRBV20-1 CSASASSTDTQYF
16 . TRBJ2-1 TRBV9 CASSMPGGGLYNEQFF
14 few TRBJ2-7 TRBV28 CASSLEQGAYEQYF
15 . TRBJ1-6 TRBV27 CASSSSRGRNSPLHF
14 . TRBJ2-1 TRBV27 CATKRLAGRNEQFF
18 . TRBJ2-4 TRBV7-2 CASSSRRRESLAKNIQYF
15 . TRBJ2-7 TRBV25-1 CASSEYGSGTYEQYF
15 . TRBJ2-1 TRBV19 CASSGAGYSYNEQFF
12 . TRBJ1-5 TRBV6-5 CASRAPNQPQHF
15 . TRBJ2-1 TRBV28 CASSFGGARINEQFF
12 once TRBJ2-3 TRBV11-1 CASSPDRDTQYF
16 few TRBJ1-1 TRBV5-5 CASSLAYDRLNTEAFF
12 . TRBJ2-3 TRBV3-1/TRBV3-2 CASSLSGGAEYF
15 . TRBJ2-5 TRBV7-9 CASSLAVGGEETQYF
16 . TRBJ2-3 TRBV7-9 CASSSGLAGSTDTQYF
17 once TRBJ2-1 TRBV2 CASKQFLTSGDTNEQFF
17 . TRBJ2-7 TRBV27 CASSLPLLAESSYEQYF
16 few TRBJ1-5 TRBV28 CASSLPRHIPNQPQHF
16 . TRBJ2-2 TRBV18 CASSRWDRTNTGELFF
14 . TRBJ2-7 TRBV10-3 CAISESQGVDEQYF
14 once TRBJ1-6 TRBV27 CASSSDRVNSPLHF
13 . TRBJ1-1 TRBV24-1 CATSSDRDAEAFF
13 . TRBJ2-3 TRBV4-1 CASSQVSSDTQYF
15 . TRBJ1-2 TRBV28 CASSSAGLTIGGYTF
14 . TRBJ1-1 TRBV19 CASSPQVQSTEAFF
15 . TRBJ2-3 TRBV5-1 CASSLEGLASDTQYF
14 . TRBJ1-5 TRBV19 CASSPSDSGQPQHF
16 once TRBJ2-3 TRBV20-1 CSASDRTSGGADTQYF
15 . TRBJ2-6 TRBV28 CASSRGGFGANVLTF
14 . TRBJ2-7 TRBV6-5 CASSPTGSAYEQYF
15 . TRBJ2-5 TRBV20-1 CSASRQRGHQETQYF
13 . TRBJ2-7 TRBV6-5 CASTTTRSYEQYF
14 once TRBJ1-4 TRBV6-5 CASRPRATNEKLFF
14 . TRBJ2-1 TRBV6-5 CASRAERAYNEQFF